The T cell receptor beta chain under discussion was sequenced for a study of T cells in Graves' hyperthyroidism and ophthalmopathy. RNA transcripts were the template for amplifying TCR beta CDR3 regions. TCR CDR3 underwent first-round RT-PCR with the HTBI primer set. From the multiplex PCR reads, TCRdb called clonotypes with MiXCR, one entry per CDR3 protein. Among 300,000 to 450,000 distinct CDR3 sequences listed, over 10% were seen once. Ten or more counts support this clonotype. Germline CDR1 and CDR2: MNHNS and SASEGT. V lost 5 bases to trimming and J lost 3 bases; unmatched junction nucleotides: 7. This CDR3 has 15 residues. Clinical symptoms, serum thyroxine and TRAb, thyroid ultrasound and orbital computed tomography were used for the diagnoses. PBMCs were collected from an approximately 9.2 ml volume of fresh peripheral blood.

Source material: blood. The source is a woman aged 18-35 years with Graves' hyperthyroidism. The chain links TRBV6-1 to TRBJ2-5, with 9 bases identical to TRBD2. The CDR3: CASSFSGSGKETQYF. The DNA of the CDR3 is TGTGCCAGCAGTTTTAGCGGGAGCGGGAAAGAGACCCAGTACTTC.